This TCR beta chain was sequenced in a study of identical twins. In TCRdb, the 5' RACE reads were re-called with MiXCR into one record per CDR3 protein. In the table there are hundreds of thousands of distinct CDR3 sequences, around 12% of which are singletons. The germline CDR1 and CDR2 sequences are MNHEY and SMNVEV (reference sequence). The CDR3 is 16 amino acids. Trimming cost V 5 bases and J 6 bases, with 20 bases left between them. This clonotype was counted between two and nine times. Its antigen is unknown. Study-wide results and limits: Recombination models fit unrelated individuals' TCR alpha sharing but underestimated twins'.

This sample also appeared in a second study, on yellow fever vaccine responses in identical twins. From that second work: Reportedly, twins showed a vaccine T cell response that looked partly convergent and partly personalized.

The genes are TRBV27 and TRBJ2-1; D is unclear. This clonotype originated in a woman aged 18-29 years in good health. The sample was PBMCs. CDR3 sequence reads: CASSARWAAVRNEQFF. The CDR3 nucleotides are TGTGCCAGCAGTGCTCGATGGGCCGCCGTCCGCAATGAGCAGTTCTTC.